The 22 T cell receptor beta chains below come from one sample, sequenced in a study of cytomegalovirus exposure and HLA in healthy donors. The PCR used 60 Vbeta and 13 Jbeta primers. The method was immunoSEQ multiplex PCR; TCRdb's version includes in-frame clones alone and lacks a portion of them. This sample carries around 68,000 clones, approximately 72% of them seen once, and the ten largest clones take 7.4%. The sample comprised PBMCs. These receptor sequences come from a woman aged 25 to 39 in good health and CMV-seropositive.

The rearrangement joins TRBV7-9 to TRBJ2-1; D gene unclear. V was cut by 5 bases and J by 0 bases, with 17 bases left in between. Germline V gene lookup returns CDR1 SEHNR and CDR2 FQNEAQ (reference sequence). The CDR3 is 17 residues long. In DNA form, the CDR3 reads TGTGCCAGCAGCCCCTCCCTCAGCGCTAGCTCCTACAATGAGCAGTTCTTC. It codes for CASSPSLSASSYNEQFF.

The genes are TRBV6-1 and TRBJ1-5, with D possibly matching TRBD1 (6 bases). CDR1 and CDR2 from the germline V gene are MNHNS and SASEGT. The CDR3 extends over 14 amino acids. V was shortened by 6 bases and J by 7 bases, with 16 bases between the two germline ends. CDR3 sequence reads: CASRRGGGEQPQHF. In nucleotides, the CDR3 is TGTGCCAGCAGGAGGGGGGGAGGGGAACAGCCCCAGCATTTT.

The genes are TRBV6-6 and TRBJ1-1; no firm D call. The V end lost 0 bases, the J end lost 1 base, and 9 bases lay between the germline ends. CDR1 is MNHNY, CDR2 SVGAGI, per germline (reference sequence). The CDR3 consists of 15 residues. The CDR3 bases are TGTGCCAGCAGTTACTCGTGGCAGGCGAACACTGAAGCTTTCTTT. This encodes CASSYSWQANTEAFF.

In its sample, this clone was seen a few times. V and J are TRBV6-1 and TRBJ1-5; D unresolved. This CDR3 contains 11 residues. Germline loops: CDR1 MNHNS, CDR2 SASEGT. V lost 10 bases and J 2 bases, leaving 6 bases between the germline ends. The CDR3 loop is CAIGGNQPQHF. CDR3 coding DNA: TGTGCCATCGGGGGCAATCAGCCCCAGCATTTT.

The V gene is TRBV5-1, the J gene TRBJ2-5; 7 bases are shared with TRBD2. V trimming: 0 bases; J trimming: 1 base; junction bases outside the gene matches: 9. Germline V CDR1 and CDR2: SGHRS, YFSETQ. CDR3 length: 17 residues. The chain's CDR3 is CASSLAPAGTVQETQYF. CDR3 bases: TGCGCCAGCAGCTTGGCCCCAGCGGGAACGGTCCAAGAGACCCAGTACTTC.

CDR3 residues: CASSRDDRAFYEQYF. The CDR3 bases are TGTGCCAGCAGCCGGGATGACAGGGCCTTCTACGAGCAGTACTTC. V gene TRBV7-2 combines with J gene TRBJ2-7; 7 bases align to TRBD1. CDR1 SGHTA and CDR2 FQGNSA come from the germline V gene. The V and J ends lost 5 bases and 3 bases, in that order; junction bases with no gene match: 10. The CDR3 totals 15 residues.

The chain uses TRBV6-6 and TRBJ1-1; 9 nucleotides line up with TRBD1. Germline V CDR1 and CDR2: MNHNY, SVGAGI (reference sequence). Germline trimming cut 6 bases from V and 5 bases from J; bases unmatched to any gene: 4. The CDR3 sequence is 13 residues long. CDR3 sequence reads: CASSDRGGTEAFF. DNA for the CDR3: TGTGCCAGCAGCGACAGGGGGGGGACTGAAGCTTTCTTT.

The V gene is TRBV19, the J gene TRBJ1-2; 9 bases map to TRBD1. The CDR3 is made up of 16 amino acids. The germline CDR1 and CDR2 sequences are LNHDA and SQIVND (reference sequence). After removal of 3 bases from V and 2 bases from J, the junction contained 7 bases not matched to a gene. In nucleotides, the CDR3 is TGTGCCAGTAGTATGCTCGTCGGACAGGGGAACTATGGCTACACCTTC. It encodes CASSMLVGQGNYGYTF.

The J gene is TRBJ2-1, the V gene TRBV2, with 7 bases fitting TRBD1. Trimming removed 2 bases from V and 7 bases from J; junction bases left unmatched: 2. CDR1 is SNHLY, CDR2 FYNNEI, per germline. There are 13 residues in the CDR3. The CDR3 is CASSESRGNEQFF. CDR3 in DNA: TGTGCCAGCAGTGAAAGCAGGGGGAATGAGCAGTTCTTC. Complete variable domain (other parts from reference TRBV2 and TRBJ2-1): EPEVTQTPSHQVTQMGQEVILRCVPISNHLYFYWYRQILGQKVEFLVSFYNNEISEKSEIFDDQFSVERPDGSNFTLKIRSTKLEDSAMYFCASSESRGNEQFFGPGTRLTVL.

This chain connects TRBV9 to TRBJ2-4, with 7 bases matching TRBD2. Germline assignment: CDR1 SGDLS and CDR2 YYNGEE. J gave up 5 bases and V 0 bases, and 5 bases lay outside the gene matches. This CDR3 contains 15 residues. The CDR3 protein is CASSVAGTTQNIQYF. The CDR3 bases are TGTGCCAGCAGCGTAGCCGGGACTACGCAAAACATTCAGTACTTC.

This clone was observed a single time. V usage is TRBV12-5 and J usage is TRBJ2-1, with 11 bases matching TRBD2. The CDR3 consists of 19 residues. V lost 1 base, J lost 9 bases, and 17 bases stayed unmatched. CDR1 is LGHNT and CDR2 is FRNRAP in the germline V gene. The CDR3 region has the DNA TGTGCTAGTGGTTTGGGACCGAGGACTAGCGGGTTCCCCGAGGTTGAGCAGTTCTTC. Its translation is CASGLGPRTSGFPEVEQFF.

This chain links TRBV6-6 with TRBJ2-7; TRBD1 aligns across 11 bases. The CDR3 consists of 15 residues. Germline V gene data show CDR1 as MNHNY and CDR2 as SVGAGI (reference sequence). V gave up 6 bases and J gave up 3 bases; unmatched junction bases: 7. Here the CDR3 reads CASRGGGTGGYEQYF. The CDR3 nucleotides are TGTGCCAGCAGGGGAGGAGGGACAGGGGGCTACGAGCAGTACTTC.

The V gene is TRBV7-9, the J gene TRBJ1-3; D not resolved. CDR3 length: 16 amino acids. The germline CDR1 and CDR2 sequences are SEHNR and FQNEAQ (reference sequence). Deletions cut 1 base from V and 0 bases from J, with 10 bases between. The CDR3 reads CASSLVSGFSGNTIYF. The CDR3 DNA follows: TGTGCCAGCAGCTTAGTGAGCGGATTCTCTGGAAACACCATATATTTT.

CDR3 bases: TGCAGCTGGGGCTACGAGATACAGTTCTTC. This gives the protein CSWGYEIQFF. This chain joins TRBV20-1 and TRBJ2-1, with TRBD1 as a possible D gene (5 bases). Germline-derived CDR1 and CDR2 are DFQATT and SNEGSKA (reference sequence). The CDR3 covers 10 residues.

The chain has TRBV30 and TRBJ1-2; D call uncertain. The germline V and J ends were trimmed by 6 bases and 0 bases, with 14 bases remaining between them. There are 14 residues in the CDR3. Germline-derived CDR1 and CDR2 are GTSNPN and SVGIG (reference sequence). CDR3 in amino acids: CACKSPSPNYGYTF. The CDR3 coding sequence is TGTGCCTGCAAATCCCCGAGTCCTAACTATGGCTACACCTTC. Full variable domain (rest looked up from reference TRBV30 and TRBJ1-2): SQTIHQWPATLVQPVGSPLSLECTVEGTSNPNLYWYRQAAGRGLQLLFYSVGIGQISSEVPQNLSASRPQDRQFILSSKKLLLSDSGFYLCACKSPSPNYGYTFGSGTRLTVV.

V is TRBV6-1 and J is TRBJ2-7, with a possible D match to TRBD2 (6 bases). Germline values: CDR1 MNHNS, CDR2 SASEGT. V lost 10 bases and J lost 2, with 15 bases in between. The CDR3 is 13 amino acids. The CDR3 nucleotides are TGTGCCACCCGGGGACTCTCCCCCTACGAGCAGTACTTC. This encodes CATRGLSPYEQYF.

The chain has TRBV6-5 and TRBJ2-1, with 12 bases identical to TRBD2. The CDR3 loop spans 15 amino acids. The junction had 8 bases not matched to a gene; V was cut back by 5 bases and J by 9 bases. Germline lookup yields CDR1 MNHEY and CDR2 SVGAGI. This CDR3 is CASSQLAGGWGEQFF. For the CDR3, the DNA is TGTGCCAGCAGTCAACTAGCGGGAGGATGGGGTGAGCAGTTCTTC.

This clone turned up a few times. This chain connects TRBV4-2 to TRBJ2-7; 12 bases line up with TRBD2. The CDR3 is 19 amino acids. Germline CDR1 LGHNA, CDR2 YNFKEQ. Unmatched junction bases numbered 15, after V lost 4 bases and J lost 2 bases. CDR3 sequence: CASSLWGSTSGSGPYEQYF. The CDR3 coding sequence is TGTGCCAGCAGCCTTTGGGGGTCGACTAGCGGGAGTGGGCCCTACGAGCAGTACTTC.

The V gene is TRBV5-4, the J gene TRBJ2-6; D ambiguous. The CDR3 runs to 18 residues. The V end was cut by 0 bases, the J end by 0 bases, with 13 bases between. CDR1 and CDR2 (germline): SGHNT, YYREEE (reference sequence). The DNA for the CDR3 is TGTGCCAGCAGCTTGGGGGCAACCTTCATCTCTGGGGCCAACGTCCTGACTTTC. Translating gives CASSLGATFISGANVLTF. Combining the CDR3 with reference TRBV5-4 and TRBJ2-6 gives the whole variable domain ETGVTQSPTHLIKTRGQQVTLRCSSQSGHNTVSWYQQALGQGPQFIFQYYREEENGRGNFPPRFSGLQFPNYSSELNVNALELDDSALYLCASSLGATFISGANVLTFGAGSRLTVL.

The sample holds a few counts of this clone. The CDR3 protein is CASSFSFRSDTGELFF. CDR3 DNA: TGTGCCAGCAGTTTCTCCTTCAGGTCCGACACCGGGGAGCTGTTTTTT. V usage is TRBV28 and J usage is TRBJ2-2, with no clear D. CDR1 is MDHEN and CDR2 is SYDVKM in the germline V gene. Trimming removed 3 bases at V and 3 bases at J, with 14 bases between. This CDR3 is built from 16 residues. The variable domain in full, with the rest retrieved from reference TRBV28 and TRBJ2-2, is DVKVTQSSRYLVKRTGEKVFLECVQDMDHENMFWYRQDPGLGLRLIYFSYDVKMKEKGDIPEGYSVSREKKERFSLILESASTNQTSMYLCASSFSFRSDTGELFFGEGSRLTVL.

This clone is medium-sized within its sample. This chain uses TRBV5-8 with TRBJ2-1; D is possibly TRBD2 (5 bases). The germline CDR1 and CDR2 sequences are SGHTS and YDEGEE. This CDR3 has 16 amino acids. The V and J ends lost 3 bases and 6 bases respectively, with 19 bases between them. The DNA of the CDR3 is TGTGCCAGCAGCTATTTGGAGGTATATAACGTCAATGAGCAGTTCTTC. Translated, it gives CASSYLEVYNVNEQFF.

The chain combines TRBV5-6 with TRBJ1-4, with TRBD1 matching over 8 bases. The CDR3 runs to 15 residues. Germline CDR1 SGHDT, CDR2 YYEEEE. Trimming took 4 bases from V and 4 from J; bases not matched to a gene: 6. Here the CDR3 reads CASSTGDRFNEKLFF. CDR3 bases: TGTGCCAGCAGCACGGGGGACAGGTTTAATGAAAAACTGTTTTTT.